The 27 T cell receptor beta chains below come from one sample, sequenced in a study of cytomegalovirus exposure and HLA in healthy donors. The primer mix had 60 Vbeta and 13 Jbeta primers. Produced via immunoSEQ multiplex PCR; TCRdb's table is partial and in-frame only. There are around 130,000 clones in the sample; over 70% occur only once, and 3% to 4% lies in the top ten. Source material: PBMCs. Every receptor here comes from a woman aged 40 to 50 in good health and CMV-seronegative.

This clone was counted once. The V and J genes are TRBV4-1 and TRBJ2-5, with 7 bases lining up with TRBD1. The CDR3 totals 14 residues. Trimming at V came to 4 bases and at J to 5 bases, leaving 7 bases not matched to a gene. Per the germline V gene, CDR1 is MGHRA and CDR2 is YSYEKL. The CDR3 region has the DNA TGCGCCAGCAGCCGTACGACAGGGTCCGAGACCCAGTACTTC. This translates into CASSRTTGSETQYF.

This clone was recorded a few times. CDR3 protein: CASRFSGDTIYF. The DNA for the CDR3 is TGTGCCAGCAGATTTTCCGGGGACACCATATATTTT. The rearrangement uses TRBV7-9 and TRBJ1-3; D remains ambiguous. Germline-derived CDR1 and CDR2 are SEHNR and FQNEAQ (reference sequence). The V end was cut by 6 bases, the J end by 8 bases, with 11 bases between. The CDR3 runs 12 residues.

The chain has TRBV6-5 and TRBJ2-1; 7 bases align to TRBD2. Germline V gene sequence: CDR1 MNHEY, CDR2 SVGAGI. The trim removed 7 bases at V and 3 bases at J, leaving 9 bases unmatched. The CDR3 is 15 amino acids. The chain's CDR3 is CASIPAGRHYNEQFF. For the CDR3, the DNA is TGTGCCAGCATCCCAGCGGGGAGGCACTACAATGAGCAGTTCTTC.

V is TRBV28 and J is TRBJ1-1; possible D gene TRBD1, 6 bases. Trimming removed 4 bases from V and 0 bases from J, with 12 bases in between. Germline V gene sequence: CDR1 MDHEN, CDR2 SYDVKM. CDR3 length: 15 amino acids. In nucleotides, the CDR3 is TGTGCCAGCAGTTCGCTGGGGGCTATGAACACTGAAGCTTTCTTT. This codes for CASSSLGAMNTEAFF.

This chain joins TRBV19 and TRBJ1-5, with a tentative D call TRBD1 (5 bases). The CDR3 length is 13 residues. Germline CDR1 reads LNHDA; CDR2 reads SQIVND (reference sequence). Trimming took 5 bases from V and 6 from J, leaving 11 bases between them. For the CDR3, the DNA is TGTGCCAGTAGTTCCCAGGGCGGTCAGCCCCAGCATTTT. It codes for CASSSQGGQPQHF.

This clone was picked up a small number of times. The CDR3 DNA sequence: TGTGCCAGCAGCCCAGGGACAGGGGGCGAGCAGTACTTC. It specifies CASSPGTGGEQYF. The rearrangement uses TRBV7-9 and TRBJ2-7, with 11 bases matching TRBD1. The CDR3 covers 13 residues. Germline lookup yields CDR1 SEHNR and CDR2 FQNEAQ (reference sequence). With V trimmed by 5 bases and J by 6 bases, 3 bases remained unmatched.

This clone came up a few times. This CDR3 is CASSLDQGTLHF. The CDR3 bases are TGTGCCAGCAGCTTGGACCAGGGGACCCTCCACTTT. The gene calls are TRBV5-4 and TRBJ1-6, with D possibly being TRBD1 (6 bases). V dropped 0 bases and J dropped 14 bases, with 9 bases sitting between them. This CDR3 contains 12 residues. Germline V gives CDR1 SGHNT, CDR2 YYREEE (reference sequence).

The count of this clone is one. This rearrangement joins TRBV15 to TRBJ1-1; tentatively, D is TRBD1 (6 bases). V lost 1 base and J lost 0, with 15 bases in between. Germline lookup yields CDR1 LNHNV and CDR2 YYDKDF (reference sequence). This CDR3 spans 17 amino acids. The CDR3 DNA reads TGTGCCACCAGCAGAGCCCGGGGGGCGCTTTTGAACACTGAAGCTTTCTTT. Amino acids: CATSRARGALLNTEAFF.

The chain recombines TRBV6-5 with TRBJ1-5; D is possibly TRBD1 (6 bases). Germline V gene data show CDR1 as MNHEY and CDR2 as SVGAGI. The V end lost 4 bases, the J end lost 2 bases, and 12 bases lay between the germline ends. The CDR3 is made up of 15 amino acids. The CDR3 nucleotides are TGTGCCAGCAGTTCGGTAGGGGGAGGCAATCAGCCCCAGCATTTT. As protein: CASSSVGGGNQPQHF.

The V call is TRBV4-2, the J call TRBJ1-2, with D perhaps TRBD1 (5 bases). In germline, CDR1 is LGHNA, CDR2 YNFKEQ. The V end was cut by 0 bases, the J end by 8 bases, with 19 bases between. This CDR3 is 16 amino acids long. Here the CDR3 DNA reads TGTGCCAGCAGCCAAGAATCTAGGGGAACGCACGGAGGCTACACCTTC. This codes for CASSQESRGTHGGYTF.

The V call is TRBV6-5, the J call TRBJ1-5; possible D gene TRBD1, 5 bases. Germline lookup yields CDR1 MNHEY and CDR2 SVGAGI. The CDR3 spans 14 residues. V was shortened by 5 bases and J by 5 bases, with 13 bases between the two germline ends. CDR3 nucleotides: TGTGCCAGCAGTAGCTCAGGGTCCCATCAGCCCCAGCATTTT. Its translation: CASSSSGSHQPQHF.

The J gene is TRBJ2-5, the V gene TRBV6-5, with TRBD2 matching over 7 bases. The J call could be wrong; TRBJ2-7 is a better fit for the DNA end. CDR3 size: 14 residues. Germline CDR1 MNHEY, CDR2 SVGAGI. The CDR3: CASSFLGEGYEQYF. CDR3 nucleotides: TGTGCCAGCAGCTTCCTCGGGGAGGGATACGAGCAGTACTTC.

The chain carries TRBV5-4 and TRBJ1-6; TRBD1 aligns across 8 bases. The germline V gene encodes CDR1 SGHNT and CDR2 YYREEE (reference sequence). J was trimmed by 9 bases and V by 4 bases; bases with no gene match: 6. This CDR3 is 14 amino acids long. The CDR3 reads CASSLDRGGSPLHF. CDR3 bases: TGTGCCAGCAGCCTAGACAGGGGTGGTTCACCCCTCCACTTT.

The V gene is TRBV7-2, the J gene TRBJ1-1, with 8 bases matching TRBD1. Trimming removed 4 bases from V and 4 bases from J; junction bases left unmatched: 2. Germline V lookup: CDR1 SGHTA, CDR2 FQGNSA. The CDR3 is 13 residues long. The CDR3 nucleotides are TGTGCCAGCAGCTCCCAGGGGGCCACTGAAGCTTTCTTT. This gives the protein CASSSQGATEAFF.

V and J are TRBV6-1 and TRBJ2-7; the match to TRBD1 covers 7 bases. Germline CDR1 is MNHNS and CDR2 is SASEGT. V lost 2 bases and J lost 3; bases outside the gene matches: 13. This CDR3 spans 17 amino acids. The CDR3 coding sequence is TGTGCCAGCAGTGAATGGCATCAGACAGGGACATTCTACGAGCAGTACTTC. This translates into CASSEWHQTGTFYEQYF.

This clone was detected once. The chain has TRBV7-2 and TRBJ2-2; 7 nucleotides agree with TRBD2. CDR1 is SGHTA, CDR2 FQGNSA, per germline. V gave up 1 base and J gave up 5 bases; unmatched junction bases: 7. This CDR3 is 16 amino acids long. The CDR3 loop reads CASSLDSLAPTGELFF. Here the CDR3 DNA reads TGTGCCAGCAGCTTAGACTCACTAGCGCCGACCGGGGAGCTGTTTTTT.

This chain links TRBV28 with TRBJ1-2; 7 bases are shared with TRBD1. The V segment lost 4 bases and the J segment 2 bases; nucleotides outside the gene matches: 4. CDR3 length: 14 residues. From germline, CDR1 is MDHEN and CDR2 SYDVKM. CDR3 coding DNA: TGTGCCAGCAGTTATGGACAGGACAACTATGGCTACACCTTC. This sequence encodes CASSYGQDNYGYTF.

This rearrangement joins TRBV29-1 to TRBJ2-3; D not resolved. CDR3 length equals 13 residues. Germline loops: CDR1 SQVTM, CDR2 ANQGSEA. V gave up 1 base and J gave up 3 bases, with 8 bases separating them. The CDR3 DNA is TGCAGCGTTGAAGGAAGGAGAACAGATACGCAGTATTTT. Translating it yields CSVEGRRTDTQYF.

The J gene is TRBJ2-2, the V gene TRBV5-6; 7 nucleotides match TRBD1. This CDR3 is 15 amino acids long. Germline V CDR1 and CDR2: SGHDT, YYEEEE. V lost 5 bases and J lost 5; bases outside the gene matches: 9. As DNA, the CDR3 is TGTGCCAGCAGACCGACAGGGAGTAGGACCGGGGAGCTGTTTTTT. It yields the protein CASRPTGSRTGELFF.

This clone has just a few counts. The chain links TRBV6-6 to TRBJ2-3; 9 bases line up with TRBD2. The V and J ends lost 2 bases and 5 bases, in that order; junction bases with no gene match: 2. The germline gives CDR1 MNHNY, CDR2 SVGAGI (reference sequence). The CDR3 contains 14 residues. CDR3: CASSYGREGDTQYF. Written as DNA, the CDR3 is TGTGCCAGCAGTTACGGGCGGGAGGGAGATACGCAGTATTTT.

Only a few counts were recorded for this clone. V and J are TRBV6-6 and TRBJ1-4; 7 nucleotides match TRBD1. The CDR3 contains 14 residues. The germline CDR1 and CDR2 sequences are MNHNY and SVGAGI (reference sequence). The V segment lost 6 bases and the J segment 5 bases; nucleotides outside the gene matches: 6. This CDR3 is CASRRGRANEKLFF. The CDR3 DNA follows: TGTGCCAGCAGGAGGGGGCGGGCGAATGAAAAACTGTTTTTT.

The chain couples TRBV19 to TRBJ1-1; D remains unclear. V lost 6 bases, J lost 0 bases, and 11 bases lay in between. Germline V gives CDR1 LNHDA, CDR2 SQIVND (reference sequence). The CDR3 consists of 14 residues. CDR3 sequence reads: CASRSQNMNTEAFF. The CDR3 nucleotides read TGTGCCAGTAGAAGTCAGAACATGAACACTGAAGCTTTCTTT.

The CDR3 coding sequence is TGCGCCAGAGAGGACAGGCATTGCGAGGCCGGCTACGAGCAGTACTTC. Residues: CAREDRHCEAGYEQYF. This chain links TRBV23-1 with TRBJ2-7; 7 bases line up with TRBD1. TRBV23-1 is flagged as an ORF with uncertain function. After removal of 9 bases from V and 3 bases from J, the junction contained 17 bases not matched to a gene. This CDR3 is 16 amino acids long.

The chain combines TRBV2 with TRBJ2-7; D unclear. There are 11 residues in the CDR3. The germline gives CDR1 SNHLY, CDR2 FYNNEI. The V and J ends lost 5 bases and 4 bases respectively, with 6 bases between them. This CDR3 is CASSPEYEQYF. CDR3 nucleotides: TGTGCCAGCAGTCCCGAGTACGAGCAGTACTTC.

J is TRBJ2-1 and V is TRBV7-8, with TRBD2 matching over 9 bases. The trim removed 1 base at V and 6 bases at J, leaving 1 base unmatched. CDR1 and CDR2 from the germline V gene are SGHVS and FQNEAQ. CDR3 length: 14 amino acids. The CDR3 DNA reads TGTGCCAGCAGCTTAGAAGCGGGGGGCAATGAGCAGTTCTTC. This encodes CASSLEAGGNEQFF.

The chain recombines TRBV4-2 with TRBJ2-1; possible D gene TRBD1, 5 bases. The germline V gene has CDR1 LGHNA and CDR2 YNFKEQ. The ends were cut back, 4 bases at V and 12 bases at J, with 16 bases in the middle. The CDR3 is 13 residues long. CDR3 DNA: TGTGCCAGCAGCCCAGGCCAGGGATTAGGGCAGTTCTTC. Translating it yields CASSPGQGLGQFF.

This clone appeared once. The DNA of the CDR3 is TGTGCCAGCAGCCGCCTCCGCGGGGTATCAACGAGTGAGCAGTTCTTC. It translates to CASSRLRGVSTSEQFF. This sequence joins TRBV14 and TRBJ2-1; a weak D match, TRBD2 (6 bases). This CDR3 spans 16 amino acids. V was shortened by 4 bases and J by 9 bases, with 22 bases between the two germline ends. The germline V gene has CDR1 SGHDN and CDR2 FVKESK.